The entry that follows covers one T cell receptor beta chain sequence. Its matching antigen is unknown. Some clones are missing from TCRdb's copy, which holds only in-frame ones; the method was immunoSEQ multiplex PCR. The sample records approximately 130,000 clones, approximately 91% being singletons. The data derive from a study of T cell responses to AZD1222 COVID-19 vaccine. Study in general: Whether given at about 4 or about 12 weeks, second doses were pooled. Whole-study findings and limits: The sample set comprised mostly white British donors with more females, and clonal diversity was possibly underestimated. AZD1222 recipients seropositive at baseline numbered only five to seven.

Trimming cost V 8 bases and J 8 bases; bases outside gene matches: 9. This CDR3 spans 15 amino acids. The germline CDR1 and CDR2 sequences are SNHLY and FYNNEI. This specimen was peripheral blood, taken on day 0 of AZD1222 vaccination. This receptor was obtained from an adult in good health. The chain joins TRBV2 to TRBJ2-1, with 13 bases lining up with TRBD2. CDR3 sequence (DNA): TGTGCCAGCCGCGATGGACTAGCGGGAGTGGATGAGCAGTTCTTC. It yields the protein CASRDGLAGVDEQFF.